One and the same sample provided the 20 T cell receptor beta chains below, sequenced in a study of human T cells and chemical hapten exposure. The time point: patch test 3, about 24 weeks after DPC sensitization. Stated treatment: therapeutic diphenylcyclopropenone sensitization with weekly scalp DPC. MiXCR, applied by TCRdb to the RACE reads, yields one record per CDR3 protein. The top ten clones hold about 2% of a sample with just under 65,000 distinct CDR3 sequences, around 10% of them seen once. Sequencing used whole blood, obtained in connection with sensitization to the hapten diphenylcyclopropenone (DPC). The receptors were gathered from a woman in her twenties or thirties with alopecia areata. Some clones in this sample may be carry-over from other donors' samples.

In its sample, this clonotype was seen once. The chain uses TRBV28 and TRBJ2-7; no reliable D call. CDR3 length: 12 amino acids. V was trimmed by 6 bases and J by 4 bases, leaving 10 bases between them. Germline values: CDR1 MDHEN, CDR2 SYDVKM. DNA of the CDR3: TGTGCCAGCAGAGGGTACGGGTACGAGCAGTACTTC. It specifies CASRGYGYEQYF.

This clonotype was detected a few times. The V and J genes are TRBV5-4 and TRBJ2-1; 10 nucleotides match TRBD2. Trimming at V came to 4 bases and at J to 7 bases, leaving 14 bases not matched to a gene. The CDR3 has 17 amino acids. Germline assignment: CDR1 SGHNT and CDR2 YYREEE (reference sequence). In DNA form, the CDR3 reads TGTGCCAGCAGCACCCCCCTTGAGCGGGGGGGCCTTAATGAGCAGTTCTTC. Residues: CASSTPLERGGLNEQFF.

This clonotype came up a few times. The rearrangement links TRBV28 to TRBJ2-1; 7 bases are a match to TRBD1. Trimming took 6 bases from V and 6 from J; bases not matched to a gene: 11. Germline CDR1 reads MDHEN; CDR2 reads SYDVKM. The CDR3 is 15 amino acids. The CDR3 DNA reads TGTGCCAGCAGCCCGAGGACAGGCACAAGCAATGAGCAGTTCTTC. Translation: CASSPRTGTSNEQFF. Complete variable domain (other parts from reference TRBV28 and TRBJ2-1): DVKVTQSSRYLVKRTGEKVFLECVQDMDHENMFWYRQDPGLGLRLIYFSYDVKMKEKGDIPEGYSVSREKKERFSLILESASTNQTSMYLCASSPRTGTSNEQFFGPGTRLTVL.

The J gene is TRBJ2-1, the V gene TRBV6-4; D possibly corresponds to TRBD2 (5 bases). Germline values: CDR1 MRHNA, CDR2 SNTAGT. Trimming cost V 2 bases and J 7 bases, with 9 bases left between them. The CDR3 sequence is 13 residues long. This CDR3 is CASSDRLANEQFF. The CDR3 DNA is TGTGCCAGCAGTGACCGTCTAGCAAATGAGCAGTTCTTC.

The chain uses TRBV12-3 or TRBV12-4 and TRBJ2-5, with D perhaps matching TRBD2 (6 bases). The V end was cut by 3 bases, the J end by 7 bases, with 18 bases between. This CDR3 comprises 15 residues. The CDR3 sequence: CASSLGGTESGTQYF. CDR3 coding DNA: TGTGCCAGCAGTTTGGGAGGAACAGAGTCAGGGACCCAGTACTTC.

This clonotype was seen more than once but under ten times. V usage is TRBV7-2 and J usage is TRBJ2-1; 7 bases are shared with TRBD1. Germline trimming cut 6 bases from V and 9 bases from J; bases unmatched to any gene: 11. CDR3 length equals 14 residues. Germline loops: CDR1 SGHTA, CDR2 FQGNSA. The CDR3 region is CASRKPGQSFEQFF. The CDR3 DNA sequence: TGTGCCAGCAGAAAACCGGGACAGTCATTTGAGCAGTTCTTC.

V gene TRBV7-2 combines with J gene TRBJ1-2; D is unclear. The V end lost 5 bases, the J end lost 2 bases, and 9 bases lay between the germline ends. The CDR3 consists of 13 residues. Germline CDR1 SGHTA, CDR2 FQGNSA. This CDR3 is CASSPDINYGYTF. Written as DNA, the CDR3 is TGTGCCAGCAGCCCTGACATAAACTATGGCTACACCTTC.

This clonotype was seen at least ten times. V and J are TRBV7-2 and TRBJ1-1; 11 bases line up with TRBD1. The V segment lost 1 base and the J segment 0 bases; nucleotides outside the gene matches: 4. CDR3 length: 17 amino acids. Germline V CDR1 and CDR2: SGHTA, FQGNSA. CDR3 coding DNA: TGTGCCAGCAGCTTAGTGGGGACAGGGGGTTTGAACACTGAAGCTTTCTTT. Its protein product is CASSLVGTGGLNTEAFF.

This clonotype was observed at least ten times. The CDR3 bases are TGTGCCAGCAGCCGGGACAGCCACATCGTTTATAATTCACCCCTCCACTTT. Its protein product is CASSRDSHIVYNSPLHF. The chain recombines TRBV28 with TRBJ1-6; 7 bases align to TRBD1. This CDR3 region has 17 residues. In germline, CDR1 is MDHEN, CDR2 SYDVKM. J was trimmed by 4 bases and V by 6 bases; bases with no gene match: 12. The entire variable domain, with the rest obtained from reference TRBV28 and TRBJ1-6, is as follows: DVKVTQSSRYLVKRTGEKVFLECVQDMDHENMFWYRQDPGLGLRLIYFSYDVKMKEKGDIPEGYSVSREKKERFSLILESASTNQTSMYLCASSRDSHIVYNSPLHFGNGTRLTVT.

This clonotype occurred a few times. The DNA of the CDR3 is TGTGCCAGCAGCTTAGTAACAGTTCAAGAGACCCAGTACTTC. Translated, it gives CASSLVTVQETQYF. J is TRBJ2-5 and V is TRBV7-9; D unclear. The V and J ends lost 1 base and 2 bases respectively, with 8 bases between them. There are 14 residues in the CDR3. Germline V gene sequence: CDR1 SEHNR, CDR2 FQNEAQ (reference sequence).

The sample holds a few counts of this clonotype. The genes are TRBV25-1 and TRBJ2-7; maybe TRBD2 (6 bases). Germline CDR1 reads MGHDK; CDR2 reads SYGVNS. The CDR3 length is 14 residues. V lost 6 bases, J lost 8 bases, and 20 bases lay in between. The CDR3 sequence: CASRGRRGLMKQYF. The CDR3 DNA follows: TGTGCCAGCAGGGGTCGGAGGGGCTTAATGAAGCAGTACTTC.

The chain is built from TRBV3-1 and TRBJ2-1; TRBD2 matches at 11 bases. The J segment lost 10 bases and the V segment lost 4 bases, leaving 6 bases of the junction unmatched. The CDR3 totals 14 residues. Germline CDR1 LGHDT, CDR2 YNNKEL (reference sequence). CDR3 coding DNA: TGTGCCAGCAGCCTGGGACTAGCGGTCAGGGAGCAGTTCTTC. Translation gives CASSLGLAVREQFF.

This clonotype showed up just a few times. The genes are TRBV10-3 and TRBJ2-6; tentatively, D is TRBD1 (6 bases). The V gene lost 7 bases and the J gene lost 0 bases, with 13 bases spanning the gap. This CDR3 spans 16 amino acids. In germline, CDR1 is ENHRY, CDR2 SYGVKD. CDR3 loop: CAITSGQLSGANVLTF. The CDR3 DNA reads as TGTGCCATCACTTCGGGACAACTCTCTGGGGCCAACGTCCTGACTTTC.

The gene calls are TRBV20-1 and TRBJ2-7; 8 bases are a match to TRBD2. The germline gives CDR1 DFQATT, CDR2 SNEGSKA (reference sequence). V was clipped by 5 bases and J by 0 bases; unmatched bases: 6. This CDR3 is built from 14 residues. The CDR3, as DNA: TGCAGTGCTGGCCCGGGGGGGAGCTCCTACGAGCAGTACTTC. As protein: CSAGPGGSSYEQYF.

This clonotype was counted many times. This rearrangement joins TRBV30 to TRBJ2-3, with a weak D call TRBD2 (6 bases). The V gene's germline CDR1 is GTSNPN and CDR2 SVGIG (reference sequence). The V end was cut by 5 bases, the J end by 3 bases, with 9 bases between. CDR3 length equals 12 residues. The CDR3 nucleotides read TGTGCCTGGGTCCGGGAGACAGATACGCAGTATTTT. This sequence encodes CAWVRETDTQYF.

V gene TRBV7-2 combines with J gene TRBJ1-2, with TRBD1 as a possible D gene (6 bases). This CDR3 contains 16 residues. The germline CDR1 and CDR2 sequences are SGHTA and FQGNSA. V lost 1 base to trimming and J lost 4 bases, with 16 bases between them. This chain's CDR3 is CASSLEKNRVPYGYTF. As DNA, the CDR3 is TGTGCCAGCAGCTTAGAGAAGAACAGGGTGCCCTATGGCTACACCTTC.

V usage is TRBV20-1 and J usage is TRBJ2-5; perhaps TRBD2 as D (6 bases). This CDR3 region has 12 residues. Germline CDR1 is DFQATT and CDR2 is SNEGSKA (reference sequence). CDR3 loop: CGAGYSTETQYF. The CDR3, as DNA: TGCGGAGCGGGTTACTCCACCGAGACCCAGTACTTC.

Only a few counts were recorded for this clonotype. The V gene is TRBV18, the J gene TRBJ1-1, with TRBD1 as a possible D gene (6 bases). This CDR3 is 14 amino acids long. In germline, CDR1 is KGHSH, CDR2 LQKENI. The V gene lost 3 bases and the J gene lost 2 bases, with 10 bases spanning the gap. CDR3 in DNA: TGTGCCAGCTCACCTTCGGGGGCCAACACTGAAGCTTTCTTT. Encoded protein: CASSPSGANTEAFF.

The chain employs TRBV28 and TRBJ1-1; D may be TRBD1 (5 bases). CDR3 length: 11 amino acids. Trimming removed 3 bases from V and 8 bases from J, with 7 bases in between. Germline V gene sequence: CDR1 MDHEN, CDR2 SYDVKM. Written as DNA, the CDR3 is TGTGCCAGCAGTTTGGGGCAAGAAGCTTTCTTT. Translation: CASSLGQEAFF.

This chain joins TRBV3-1 and TRBJ1-6; D is possibly TRBD1 (5 bases). Germline V CDR1 and CDR2: LGHDT, YNNKEL (reference sequence). Trimming shortened V by 0 bases and J by 5 bases, and 17 bases separated the two germline ends. The CDR3 loop spans 18 amino acids. The CDR3 DNA is TGTGCCAGCAGCCAAGACGTTCTTAGGGGAACGAATAATTCACCCCTCCACTTT. Translated: CASSQDVLRGTNNSPLHF.